This TCR beta chain was identified during a study of control samples from healthy donors and cancer patients (dated by TCRdb to the early 2020s). Comments on this clone: Its antigen is unknown. No base quality information exists; no much larger clone differs at one position.

The CDR3 sequence holds 15 residues, the cysteine and phenylalanine included. Of the read, only the CDR3 DNA is kept; its 45 bases are in frame from base 1. V lost 5 bases and J lost 1 base; the stretch between them is 13 bases long. Sequences MNHEY (CDR1) and SVGAGI (CDR2) are obtained from the germline V gene. The method was the immunoSEQ multiplex PCR assay. The immuneACCESS repertoire file appears here via TCRdb, limited to in-frame rearrangements. These files lack a portion of the clones; in checked studies, under half of the deficit traces to unresolved V genes, and the cause of the others is not known. This sample holds under 65,000 clones; 75% to 95% were observed only once. Around 0.9% of the sample is taken by the ten largest.

This clonotype was obtained from a man aged 25-45 years with colorectal cancer. Sequenced: PBMCs. In this chain, TRBV6-5 is recombined with TRBJ2-3; a tentative D match to TRBD2 spans 5 bases. The CDR3 protein sequence reads: CASSLERSRTDTQYF. The sequence in DNA is TGTGCCAGCAGTCTGGAGCGGTCCCGCACAGATACGCAGTATTTT.